This TCR beta chain derives from a study of T cells in tuberculosis. Background on the study: This South African cohort compared adolescents with or without latent tuberculosis against adults with active tuberculosis. Overall study results and limits: Active tuberculosis TCR-alpha repertoires lay closer to GMM-specific TCRs than IGRA-negative controls, suggesting clonal expansion. Selection depended on which cryopreserved specimens were available. A GMM-specific repertoire classifier reached roughly 87% accuracy, AUROC over 0.85.

The CDR3 runs to 18 residues. CDR1 is MDHEN, CDR2 SYDVKM, per germline. Trimming at V came to 5 bases and at J to 3 bases, leaving 15 bases not matched to a gene. Assay used: immunoSEQ multiplex PCR; TCRdb lists only in-frame clones, some missing. The data show about 34,000 clones, roughly nine tenths seen once. For this clone: Its specificity is unknown.

This sequence was found in a donor between 5 and 29 years old with latent tuberculosis or without tuberculosis infection. This sequence joins TRBV28 and TRBJ2-2; 7 bases fit TRBD2. Specimen: PBMCs. The DNA of the CDR3 is TGTGCCAGCAGTGGCCCGGGGAGGCTAGCGGAAGACACCGGGGAGCTGTTTTTT. It specifies CASSGPGRLAEDTGELFF. The variable domain in full, completed from reference TRBV28 and TRBJ2-2, reads DVKVTQSSRYLVKRTGEKVFLECVQDMDHENMFWYRQDPGLGLRLIYFSYDVKMKEKGDIPEGYSVSREKKERFSLILESASTNQTSMYLCASSGPGRLAEDTGELFFGEGSRLTVL.